These 32 T cell receptor beta chains share one sample of origin, sequenced in a study of T cells in localized non-small cell lung cancer. Generated by immunoSEQ multiplex PCR, the TCRdb table keeps only in-frame clones and is missing some. Of 70,000 to 95,000 clones detected, approximately 90% appear once; the ten largest clones hold over 4%. The sequenced sample was PBMCs, obtained before any cancer treatment. All receptors derive from a woman between 40 and 69 years old with stage II squamous cell lung carcinoma.

The chain employs TRBV10-2 and TRBJ1-1; D is uncertain. CDR1 and CDR2 from the germline V gene are WSHSY and SAAADI. The germline V and J ends were trimmed by 6 bases and 0 bases, with 8 bases remaining between them. The CDR3 runs 13 residues. Here the CDR3 reads CASRTVMNTEAFF. The CDR3 DNA reads TGCGCCAGCAGAACGGTTATGAACACTGAAGCTTTCTTT.

CDR3 loop: CASSPPGSGVPGELFF. CDR3 DNA: TGTGCCAGCTCACCCCCTGGTTCCGGAGTCCCCGGGGAGCTGTTTTTT. The chain has TRBV18 and TRBJ2-2; D unclear. Trimming cost V 3 bases and J 6 bases, with 17 bases left between them. Germline lookup yields CDR1 KGHSH and CDR2 LQKENI. The CDR3 consists of 16 residues.

This chain uses TRBV19 with TRBJ2-5, with a possible D match to TRBD2 (6 bases). Germline-derived CDR1 and CDR2 are LNHDA and SQIVND (reference sequence). CDR3 length: 11 amino acids. Trimming took 6 bases from V and 4 from J, leaving 6 bases between them. The CDR3 DNA follows: TGTGCCAGTAGGGGGGGAGAGACCCAGTACTTC. This codes for CASRGGETQYF.

This clone occurred once. DNA of the CDR3: TGTGCCAGCAGTTTGACGGTTAATAGCAATCAGCCCCAGCATTTT. It is translated as CASSLTVNSNQPQHF. This rearrangement joins TRBV27 to TRBJ1-5; no clear D gene. V was shortened by 3 bases and J by 0 bases, with 9 bases between the two germline ends. There are 15 residues in the CDR3. Germline V lookup: CDR1 MNHEY, CDR2 SMNVEV (reference sequence).

This clone was counted once. The chain links TRBV7-9 to TRBJ2-7; TRBD1 aligns across 7 bases. The CDR3 is made up of 13 amino acids. V lost 4 bases to trimming and J lost 7 bases; unmatched junction nucleotides: 7. Germline CDR1 is SEHNR and CDR2 is FQNEAQ (reference sequence). CDR3 region: CASSSGQVEEQYF. CDR3 nucleotides: TGTGCCAGCAGCTCCGGACAGGTCGAAGAGCAGTACTTC.

The chain recombines TRBV5-6 with TRBJ2-5, with D perhaps matching TRBD2 (6 bases). The ends were cut back, 1 base at V and 2 bases at J, with 18 bases in the middle. The CDR3 runs to 17 residues. Germline V CDR1 and CDR2: SGHDT, YYEEEE. The CDR3 region has the DNA TGTGCCAGCAGCTTGCAAAGGTACGGGACTCTTCAAGAGACCCAGTACTTC. Amino acid sequence: CASSLQRYGTLQETQYF.

The CDR3 here is CASSLPAAYNSPLHF. The CDR3 DNA sequence: TGTGCCAGCAGCCTACCGGCAGCCTATAATTCACCCCTCCACTTT. This rearrangement joins TRBV7-9 to TRBJ1-6; D is unresolved. In germline, CDR1 is SEHNR, CDR2 FQNEAQ (reference sequence). The CDR3 is made up of 15 amino acids. Trimming cost V 5 bases and J 2 bases, with 10 bases left between them.

Here the CDR3 reads CASSLTHATNEKLFF. The CDR3 DNA sequence: TGTGCCAGCAGTCTTACTCACGCAACTAATGAAAAACTGTTTTTT. V usage is TRBV2 and J usage is TRBJ1-4; unclear D gene. V was cut by 5 bases and J by 0 bases, with 10 bases left in between. Germline loops: CDR1 SNHLY, CDR2 FYNNEI. There are 15 residues in the CDR3.

This chain joins TRBV11-3 and TRBJ2-3, with a weak D call TRBD1 (6 bases). Looked up from germline, CDR1 is SGHNT and CDR2 is YENEEA. V was cut by 5 bases and J by 4 bases, with 10 bases left in between. CDR3 length: 13 amino acids. CDR3: CASSVQGSDTQYF. The CDR3 DNA reads as TGTGCCAGCAGCGTACAGGGTTCAGATACGCAGTATTTT.

The chain employs TRBV6-5 and TRBJ1-1; unclear D gene. This CDR3 spans 13 amino acids. Trimming shortened V by 6 bases and J by 1 base, and 9 bases separated the two germline ends. CDR1 is MNHEY and CDR2 is SVGAGI in the germline V gene. The CDR3 DNA is TGTGCCAGCAGCATAAAGACGAACACTGAAGCTTTCTTT. This encodes CASSIKTNTEAFF.

V is TRBV7-9 and J is TRBJ2-7, with 8 bases matching TRBD1. The CDR3 extends over 15 amino acids. CDR1 is SEHNR, CDR2 FQNEAQ, per germline (reference sequence). Germline trimming cut 5 bases from V and 4 bases from J; bases unmatched to any gene: 10. The CDR3 spells CASSVTGQDPYEQYF. CDR3 nucleotide sequence: TGTGCCAGCAGCGTTACGGGACAGGACCCATACGAGCAGTACTTC.

This clone was counted a single time. This rearrangement joins TRBV7-9 to TRBJ1-1; 7 bases line up with TRBD1. V shed 1 base and J 0 bases; nucleotides not matched to a gene: 5. The CDR3 is 16 residues long. Germline CDR1 is SEHNR and CDR2 is FQNEAQ (reference sequence). The CDR3 region is CASSLGGTAMNTEAFF. The CDR3 bases are TGTGCCAGCAGCTTAGGGGGGACAGCCATGAACACTGAAGCTTTCTTT.

CDR3 amino acids: CASRGVGENQPQHF. As DNA, the CDR3 is TGTGCCAGCCGGGGCGTCGGGGAAAATCAGCCCCAGCATTTT. The J gene is TRBJ1-5, the V gene TRBV25-1; the D gene is possibly TRBD1 (5 bases). The CDR3 sequence is 14 residues long. Germline V gene lookup returns CDR1 MGHDK and CDR2 SYGVNS. Trimming stripped 8 bases from V and 4 bases from J, with 15 bases between.

The chain has TRBV9 and TRBJ1-3; the D is unclear. This CDR3 is 15 amino acids long. Trimming took off 0 bases at V and 0 bases at J, with 7 bases between the two ends. Germline lookup yields CDR1 SGDLS and CDR2 YYNGEE. In DNA, the CDR3 is TGTGCCAGCAGCGTAGGGATAAGCTCTGGAAACACCATATATTTT. This sequence encodes CASSVGISSGNTIYF.

The gene calls are TRBV4-1 and TRBJ2-3, with 16 bases that match TRBD2. Germline loops: CDR1 MGHRA, CDR2 YSYEKL. The CDR3 is made up of 17 amino acids. V lost 3 bases and J lost 11; bases outside the gene matches: 11. CDR3 bases: TGCGCCAGCAGCCAGGCCGGGACTAGCGGGAGGGCGAGGATGCAGTATTTT. It encodes CASSQAGTSGRARMQYF.

The chain combines TRBV27 with TRBJ2-5; a weak D match, TRBD1 (6 bases). The CDR3 runs 14 residues. Trimming shortened V by 6 bases and J by 4 bases, and 15 bases separated the two germline ends. The V gene's germline CDR1 is MNHEY and CDR2 SMNVEV (reference sequence). The CDR3 DNA sequence: TGTGCCAGCAGCGTCGCCCGGGACACAGAGACCCAGTACTTC. Residues: CASSVARDTETQYF.

The CDR3 sequence: CASSVLGTGGELFF. The CDR3 nucleotides read TGTGCCAGCAGTGTCCTAGGGACAGGCGGGGAGCTGTTTTTT. This rearrangement joins TRBV2 to TRBJ2-2, with TRBD1 matching 8 bases. Germline CDR1 and CDR2: SNHLY and FYNNEI. CDR3 length: 14 residues. V lost 4 bases, J lost 7 bases, and 5 bases stayed unmatched.

This clone showed up just once. The chain links TRBV6-1 to TRBJ1-1; D ambiguous. The CDR3 is made up of 11 amino acids. Germline V gene lookup returns CDR1 MNHNS and CDR2 SASEGT. Deletions cut 3 bases from V and 6 bases from J, with 5 bases between. The CDR3 region is CASSEWAEAFF. CDR3 nucleotides: TGTGCCAGCAGTGAGTGGGCTGAAGCTTTCTTT.

The chain joins TRBV10-3 to TRBJ1-2; D gene unclear. V lost 8 bases, J lost 2 bases, and 12 bases lay in between. Per the germline V gene, CDR1 is ENHRY and CDR2 is SYGVKD. The CDR3 loop spans 13 amino acids. The CDR3 bases are TGTGCCATCCGAGGCGGGGAAAACTATGGCTACACCTTC. It is translated as CAIRGGENYGYTF.

For the CDR3, the DNA is TGTGCCAGCAGTCCCCCAGGGGGACCCAACACTGAAGCTTTCTTT. Amino acids: CASSPPGGPNTEAFF. The chain joins TRBV27 to TRBJ1-1; 7 nucleotides match TRBD1. V shed 5 bases and J 2 bases; nucleotides not matched to a gene: 8. CDR1 and CDR2 from the germline V gene are MNHEY and SMNVEV (reference sequence). The CDR3 totals 15 residues.

The V gene is TRBV7-8, the J gene TRBJ1-3, with TRBD1 as a possible D gene (5 bases). Trimming took 6 bases from V and 3 from J, leaving 12 bases between them. The CDR3 consists of 14 residues. Germline V gene data show CDR1 as SGHVS and CDR2 as FQNEAQ. The CDR3 nucleotides read TGTGCCAGCAGTTTGACAGAGTATGGAAACACCATATATTTT. Its protein is CASSLTEYGNTIYF.

This rearrangement joins TRBV27 to TRBJ2-7; possible D gene TRBD2, 6 bases. CDR1 and CDR2 from the germline V gene are MNHEY and SMNVEV (reference sequence). The CDR3 has 12 residues. V was cut by 6 bases and J by 7 bases, with 13 bases left in between. The CDR3 sequence is CASRAGTGEQYF. The CDR3 DNA is TGTGCCAGCAGGGCGGGGACGGGAGAGCAGTACTTC.

V is TRBV5-1 and J is TRBJ2-7, with TRBD2 identical over 12 bases. V trimming: 2 bases; J trimming: 5 bases; junction bases outside the gene matches: 5. This CDR3 contains 15 residues. Germline V gives CDR1 SGHRS, CDR2 YFSETQ. The CDR3 protein is CASSFRLAGEDEQYF. CDR3 nucleotide sequence: TGCGCCAGCAGCTTTCGACTAGCGGGAGAGGACGAGCAGTACTTC.

This chain links TRBV5-6 with TRBJ2-7, with a possible D match to TRBD1 (6 bases). The CDR3 spans 14 residues. Germline V CDR1 and CDR2: SGHDT, YYEEEE. With 4 bases removed from V and 1 base from J, the gap between germline ends came to 12 bases. CDR3 in amino acids: CASSQKGTSYEQYF. CDR3 nucleotide sequence: TGTGCCAGCAGCCAGAAAGGGACATCCTACGAGCAGTACTTC.

The gene calls are TRBV11-2 and TRBJ1-4, with D unclear. CDR1 SGHAT and CDR2 FQNNGV come from the germline V gene. The CDR3 is 15 amino acids. The V end was cut by 1 base, the J end by 7 bases, with 13 bases between. The CDR3 bases are TGTGCCAGCAGCTTAGGATTGGGCGGTGGTGAAAAACTGTTTTTT. Protein product: CASSLGLGGGEKLFF.

This chain connects TRBV11-2 to TRBJ2-2; D not certain. V lost 4 bases and J 7 bases, leaving 16 bases between the germline ends. The CDR3 length is 15 residues. Germline V gene lookup returns CDR1 SGHAT and CDR2 FQNNGV. The CDR3 sequence: CASSSGHSVFGELFF. Here the CDR3 DNA reads TGTGCCAGCAGCTCGGGCCACTCGGTCTTCGGGGAGCTGTTTTTT.

The chain joins TRBV27 to TRBJ2-2, with D perhaps matching TRBD2 (6 bases). CDR3 length: 14 amino acids. CDR1 is MNHEY, CDR2 SMNVEV, per germline (reference sequence). Between the trimmed V and J ends, which lost 5 bases and 7 bases, there was a span of 14 bases. The CDR3 region has the DNA TGTGCCAGCAGTCCCCCCCGGCGGGGCGGGGAGCTGTTTTTT. Protein: CASSPPRRGGELFF.

Only one count was recorded for this clone. V usage is TRBV5-5 and J usage is TRBJ1-1; D is possibly TRBD1 (6 bases). V was shortened by 0 bases and J by 3 bases, with 9 bases between the two germline ends. CDR3 length: 14 residues. Per germline, CDR1 SGHKS and CDR2 YYEKEE (reference sequence). CDR3 nucleotide sequence: TGTGCCAGCAGCTTGGAGGCAGGGGACACTGAAGCTTTCTTT. Translating gives CASSLEAGDTEAFF.

This clone was seen only once. This sequence joins TRBV2 and TRBJ2-3; 11 bases are a match to TRBD2. Germline V gene sequence: CDR1 SNHLY, CDR2 FYNNEI. The CDR3 has 16 residues. V lost 6 bases to trimming and J lost 1 base; unmatched junction nucleotides: 6. Here the CDR3 reads CASRPGTSGRTDTQYF. The CDR3 DNA is TGTGCCAGCAGGCCCGGGACTAGCGGCCGCACAGATACGCAGTATTTT. Filled out from reference TRBV2 and TRBJ2-3, the complete variable domain reads EPEVTQTPSHQVTQMGQEVILRCVPISNHLYFYWYRQILGQKVEFLVSFYNNEISEKSEIFDDQFSVERPDGSNFTLKIRSTKLEDSAMYFCASRPGTSGRTDTQYFGPGTRLTVL.

J is TRBJ2-3 and V is TRBV6-1; no reliable D call. Trimming cost V 6 bases and J 11 bases, with 15 bases left between them. CDR1 is MNHNS, CDR2 SASEGT, per germline. This CDR3 contains 12 residues. CDR3 region: CASSTSQVGQYF. As DNA, the CDR3 is TGTGCCAGCAGCACCTCGCAGGTGGGGCAGTATTTT.

This sequence joins TRBV4-1 and TRBJ1-1, with D perhaps TRBD1 (6 bases). This CDR3 has 15 amino acids. Germline loops: CDR1 MGHRA, CDR2 YSYEKL. V was shortened by 0 bases and J by 4 bases, with 12 bases between the two germline ends. The CDR3 spells CASSQDRGAFTEAFF. CDR3 sequence (DNA): TGCGCCAGCAGCCAAGACAGGGGCGCCTTCACTGAAGCTTTCTTT.

The chain recombines TRBV19 with TRBJ1-2; 7 nucleotides line up with TRBD1. The CDR3 extends over 14 amino acids. Looked up from germline, CDR1 is LNHDA and CDR2 is SQIVND (reference sequence). V shed 5 bases, J shed 2 bases, and the junction held 5 bases outside the gene matches. DNA for the CDR3: TGTGCCAGTAGTCCTTCGGACAGGAACTATGGCTACACCTTC. Translated, it gives CASSPSDRNYGYTF.